Listed here is a single T cell receptor (beta chain). Time point denoted: baseline, week 1 (first vaccination visit). This sample's treatment: pre-vaccination baseline after standard-of-care therapy. The V gene's germline CDR1 is MNHEY and CDR2 SVGAGI. This CDR3 comprises 14 residues. With V trimmed by 5 bases and J by 3 bases, 4 bases remained unmatched. The entry originates in a study of a mutant IDH1 vaccine in newly diagnosed glioma. Overall study: Previous care, which was radiotherapy, temozolomide, or both, most often involved both.

Sequencing was performed with immunoSEQ multiplex PCR; in TCRdb, only in-frame clones are kept and a portion is missing. The table lists over 75,000 clones, about four fifths of them singletons. Here the sequenced sample was PBMCs, taken from a glioma patient treated with radiotherapy, temozolomide or both. The V and J genes are TRBV6-5 and TRBJ2-3; TRBD1 agrees at 8 bases. The source of this sequence is a middle-aged man with glioma. The CDR3 nucleotides read TGTGCCAGCAGTCCAGGGGGCTGGACAGATACGCAGTATTTT. Encoded protein: CASSPGGWTDTQYF.